The rows below give T cell receptor beta chains drawn from one sample of a study of response to subunit inactivated influenza vaccine. One entry per CDR3 protein, called by TCRdb with MiXCR from the RT-PCR reads. The sample lists some 600,000 distinct CDR3 sequences; 12% to 15% were seen once. Source: PBMCs from blood, taken 14 days before vaccination. Receptors originate from a man aged 45 to 65 who received an inactivated influenza vaccine. Each CDR3 is given with its conserved first and last residue. A D gene is named only where the DNA matches it firmly. Only part of the rows carry a size: once, few, many, or a class if the clone is expanded.

j_call clone_size d_call v_call cdr3_aa cdr3_nt
TRBJ2-5 - TRBD2 TRBV20-1 CSARIYAGTSSGTQYF TGCAGTGCGAGAATATACGCCGGGACTAGCTCTGGGACCCAGTACTTC
TRBJ2-3 - TRBD1 TRBV10-2 CASSVPGTGQDTQYF TGCGCCAGCAGTGTGCCCGGGACAGGGCAGGATACGCAGTATTTT
TRBJ2-2 few TRBD1 TRBV2 CASNPDRGRSGELFF TGTGCCAGCAACCCGGACAGGGGGCGGTCCGGGGAGCTGTTTTTT
TRBJ2-3 few - TRBV7-8 CASSAVGFQGGSTDTQYF TGTGCCAGCAGCGCTGTGGGTTTCCAGGGGGGAAGCACAGATACGCAGTATTTT
TRBJ2-7 many - TRBV12-3/TRBV12-4 CASSFRAAQTYEQYF TGTGCCAGCAGCTTTAGGGCAGCGCAAACCTACGAGCAGTACTTC
TRBJ2-3 few - TRBV6-2/TRBV6-3 CASRLAADTQYF TGTGCCAGCAGACTAGCAGCGGATACGCAGTATTTT
TRBJ1-4 - TRBD1 TRBV20-1 CSANPTGFEEKLFF TGCAGTGCTAACCCGACAGGGTTTGAGGAAAAACTGTTTTTT
TRBJ2-7 few TRBD1 TRBV7-9 CASSSTGDRYEQYF TGTGCCAGCAGCTCGACAGGGGATAGATACGAGCAGTACTTC
TRBJ2-7 few - TRBV5-1 CASRGDNSYEQYF TGCGCCAGCAGGGGGGACAACTCCTACGAGCAGTACTTC
TRBJ2-5 few TRBD2 TRBV5-1 CASSLSSGGQETEYF TGCGCCAGCAGCTTATCTAGCGGGGGACAAGAGACCGAGTACTTC
TRBJ2-1 - - TRBV20-1 CSATGTSLNEQFF TGCAGTGCTACCGGGACTTCCCTGAATGAGCAGTTCTTC
TRBJ2-3 few - TRBV7-2 CASSSWGPWTDTQYF TGTGCCAGCAGCTCCTGGGGCCCTTGGACAGATACGCAGTATTTT
TRBJ2-7 - - TRBV7-2 CASSWDPSYEQYF TGTGCCAGCAGCTGGGACCCTTCCTACGAGCAGTACTTC
TRBJ1-5 many - TRBV10-2 CASTDIPNQPQHF TGCGCCAGCACGGACATCCCCAATCAGCCCCAGCATTTT
TRBJ2-2 - - TRBV3-1 CASSQTGVPGELFF TGTGCCAGCAGCCAAACCGGGGTCCCCGGGGAGCTGTTTTTT
TRBJ1-5 - TRBD1 TRBV6-5 CASSYLETGGQPQHF TGTGCCAGCAGTTACCTGGAGACAGGGGGTCAGCCCCAGCATTTT
TRBJ2-5 few - TRBV5-1 CASSPNQRETQYF TGCGCCAGCAGCCCTAATCAAAGAGAGACCCAGTACTTC
TRBJ2-3 few - TRBV7-9 CASSLARTSTDTQYF TGTGCCAGCAGCTTAGCGAGGACAAGCACAGATACGCAGTATTTT
TRBJ2-5 many - TRBV29-1 CSVEKPGTSQETQYF TGCAGCGTTGAAAAACCTGGGACAAGTCAAGAGACCCAGTACTTC
TRBJ1-4 few - TRBV12-3/TRBV12-4 CASSLQGSEKLFF TGTGCCAGCAGTTTACAGGGGAGTGAAAAACTGTTTTTT
TRBJ2-7 - TRBD2 TRBV7-8 CASSETSGVYEQYF TGTGCCAGCAGCGAAACTAGCGGGGTATACGAGCAGTACTTC
TRBJ1-1 - - TRBV19 CASSMAPGAGAFF TGTGCCAGTAGTATGGCACCGGGGGCTGGAGCTTTCTTT
TRBJ1-2 - - TRBV6-2/TRBV6-3 CASSLGHAYGYTF TGTGCCAGCAGCCTCGGACACGCCTATGGCTACACCTTC
TRBJ2-1 - - TRBV20-1 CSASSNNEQFF TGCAGTGCTAGCTCAAATAATGAGCAGTTCTTC
TRBJ2-5 - TRBD2 TRBV20-1 CSAGQTSGGKTQYF TGCAGTGCGGGTCAGACTAGCGGGGGAAAGACCCAGTACTTC
TRBJ2-5 few - TRBV20-1 CSASQGGEETQYF TGCAGTGCTAGTCAGGGGGGAGAAGAGACCCAGTACTTC
TRBJ2-3 many - TRBV29-1 CSVGVRVGDTQYF TGCAGCGTGGGGGTGAGGGTAGGAGATACGCAGTATTTT
TRBJ1-3 many - TRBV7-2 CASSPKPSSGNTIYF TGTGCCAGCAGCCCGAAACCCTCCTCTGGAAACACCATATATTTT
TRBJ2-4 many - TRBV28 CASSPGVNLAKNIQYF TGTGCCAGCAGCCCGGGGGTTAACCTAGCCAAAAACATTCAGTACTTC
TRBJ2-7 - - TRBV4-3 CASSQGPLPEDGRVF TGCGCCAGCAGCCAAGGACCCCTACCCGAGGACGGGCGCGTATTC
TRBJ1-1 few TRBD1 TRBV12-3/TRBV12-4 CASSGQGSNTEAFF TGTGCCAGCAGCGGACAGGGGTCGAACACTGAAGCTTTCTTT
TRBJ1-3 few TRBD1 TRBV12-3/TRBV12-4 CASSQDRGGNTIYF TGTGCCAGCAGTCAGGACAGGGGTGGAAACACCATATATTTT
TRBJ2-5 many - TRBV7-9 CASSPSRRRAIQETQYF TGTGCCAGCAGCCCATCCAGGAGACGGGCCATCCAAGAGACCCAGTACTTC
TRBJ2-1 few - TRBV11-2 CASSRRGGQVSGEQFF TGTGCCAGCAGCCGCCGGGGAGGACAGGTCTCAGGTGAGCAGTTCTTC
TRBJ2-7 - - TRBV12-3/TRBV12-4 CASQSGTESSYEQYF TGTGCCAGCCAGTCAGGGACCGAGAGCTCCTACGAGCAGTACTTC
TRBJ2-1 many TRBD1 TRBV12-3/TRBV12-4 CASRGGWGPQIYNEQFF TGTGCCAGCAGAGGGGGCTGGGGGCCGCAGATCTACAATGAGCAGTTCTTC
TRBJ1-1 - TRBD1 TRBV7-8 CASSKTPTGPGYTEAFF TGTGCCAGCAGCAAGACTCCGACAGGGCCGGGGTACACTGAAGCTTTCTTT
TRBJ1-4 few - TRBV7-9 CASSLEAYNEKLFF TGTGCCAGCAGCTTAGAGGCCTATAATGAAAAACTGTTTTTT
TRBJ2-2 few - TRBV6-2/TRBV6-3 CASRKSAGELFF TGTGCCAGCAGGAAGTCGGCAGGGGAGCTGTTTTTT
TRBJ2-7 - TRBD1 TRBV6-2/TRBV6-3 CASSYERDRTYEQYF TGTGCCAGCAGTTATGAACGGGACAGAACCTACGAGCAGTACTTC